A single sample is the source of the 31 T cell receptor beta chains below, sequenced in a study of blood T cell repertoires in COVID-19. Produced via immunoSEQ multiplex PCR; TCRdb's table is partial and in-frame only. Of some 220,000 clones listed, more than 65% are singletons. The sample comprised peripheral blood. The receptor source for this set is a man aged 50 or older with active or convalescent COVID-19.

The J gene is TRBJ1-2, the V gene TRBV7-2; D call uncertain. V lost 1 base and J 5 bases, leaving 11 bases between the germline ends. Germline V gene data show CDR1 as SGHTA and CDR2 as FQGNSA. The CDR3 consists of 14 residues. CDR3 nucleotides: TGTGCCAGCAGCTTAGGGTACCTTGCGTATGGCTACACCTTC. Its translation is CASSLGYLAYGYTF.

The CDR3 loop is CASSRRVQDLAYEQYF. CDR3 bases: TGCGCCAGCAGCCGCCGTGTACAGGATCTAGCCTACGAGCAGTACTTC. This sequence joins TRBV4-1 and TRBJ2-7; TRBD1 might be the D (5 bases). Trimming stripped 4 bases from V and 2 bases from J, with 18 bases between. CDR3 length: 16 amino acids. Germline assignment: CDR1 MGHRA and CDR2 YSYEKL.

The V gene is TRBV18, the J gene TRBJ2-7; D gene uncertain. Deletions cut 6 bases from V and 4 bases from J, with 19 bases between. Germline V gene sequence: CDR1 KGHSH, CDR2 LQKENI. This CDR3 is 15 amino acids long. CDR3 DNA sequence: TGTGCCAGCTCCCCGTCGAGTGTCGAGGCGTACGAGCAGTACTTC. Its translation is CASSPSSVEAYEQYF.

This chain connects TRBV7-2 to TRBJ1-5; no clear D gene. The V gene's germline CDR1 is SGHTA and CDR2 FQGNSA. The V and J ends lost 1 base and 4 bases respectively, with 5 bases between them. This CDR3 contains 13 residues. The CDR3 spells CASSLDRNQPQHF. CDR3 nucleotides: TGTGCCAGCAGCTTAGACAGAAATCAGCCCCAGCATTTT.

V usage is TRBV18 and J usage is TRBJ1-3, with D unclear. The V and J ends lost 3 bases and 4 bases respectively, with 13 bases between them. The CDR3 consists of 15 residues. CDR1 KGHSH and CDR2 LQKENI come from the germline V gene. CDR3 region: CASSPLTAEGNTIYF. CDR3 coding DNA: TGTGCCAGCTCACCCTTGACTGCGGAAGGAAACACCATATATTTT.

This clone has just a few counts. The sample holds other DNA sequences that translate to the same CDR3. This chain uses TRBV12-3 or TRBV12-4 with TRBJ1-2; D gene uncertain. Trimming removed 2 bases at V and 3 bases at J, with 7 bases between. The CDR3 contains 13 residues. In DNA form, the CDR3 reads TGTGCCAGCAGTTTACGACGGGACTATGGCTACACCTTC. This codes for CASSLRRDYGYTF.

The sample holds a few counts of this clone. V gene TRBV7-8 combines with J gene TRBJ2-1, with 12 positions matching TRBD2. The CDR3 totals 17 residues. After removal of 5 bases from V and 7 bases from J, the junction contained 12 bases not matched to a gene. Germline CDR1 is SGHVS and CDR2 is FQNEAQ. The CDR3 nucleotides are TGTGCCAGCAGCCCGCCTGGACTAGCGGGGAGGGGGAATGAGCAGTTCTTC. As protein: CASSPPGLAGRGNEQFF.

In this sample, this clone turned up a few times. The J gene is TRBJ1-2, the V gene TRBV7-9, with TRBD1 matching over 9 bases. The V segment lost 5 bases and the J segment 9 bases; nucleotides outside the gene matches: 10. The CDR3 loop spans 14 amino acids. The germline gives CDR1 SEHNR, CDR2 FQNEAQ (reference sequence). The CDR3 here is CASSHWDREERYTF. The CDR3 DNA sequence: TGTGCCAGCAGCCACTGGGACAGGGAGGAGCGCTACACCTTC.

This chain joins TRBV28 and TRBJ1-2; 8 bases agree with TRBD1. Germline CDR1 and CDR2: MDHEN and SYDVKM. Trimming took 6 bases from V and 4 from J; bases not matched to a gene: 10. The CDR3 is 15 residues long. This chain's CDR3 is CASSDPDRALYGYTF. The CDR3 bases are TGTGCCAGCAGCGACCCGGACAGGGCCCTCTATGGCTACACCTTC.

On this clone itself: Other DNA sequences within the sample encode an identical CDR3. The V gene is TRBV7-2, the J gene TRBJ2-1; possible D gene TRBD1, 7 bases. Germline CDR1 SGHTA, CDR2 FQGNSA. With 6 bases removed from V and 4 bases from J, the gap between germline ends came to 10 bases. The CDR3 extends over 13 amino acids. The CDR3 sequence: CASRPGGYNEQFF. CDR3 in DNA: TGTGCCAGCAGGCCAGGGGGGTACAATGAGCAGTTCTTC.

The rearrangement uses TRBV28 and TRBJ2-5, with 7 bases fitting TRBD1. Germline CDR1 MDHEN, CDR2 SYDVKM. The trim removed 6 bases at V and 5 bases at J, leaving 6 bases unmatched. The CDR3 is 13 residues long. Here the CDR3 DNA reads TGTGCCAGCAGCAAAACAGGGGTCGAGACCCAGTACTTC. As protein: CASSKTGVETQYF.

The CDR3 nucleotides are TGCGCCAGCAGCCGGACAGGGAGTCATGGCTACACCTTC. The encoded protein is CASSRTGSHGYTF. The chain has TRBV5-1 and TRBJ1-2; 8 positions match TRBD1. This CDR3 has 13 residues. The germline V gene has CDR1 SGHRS and CDR2 YFSETQ. V lost 4 bases, J lost 6 bases, and 5 bases stayed unmatched.

This sequence joins TRBV5-5 and TRBJ2-5, with 8 bases aligning to TRBD2. The CDR3 runs 16 residues. Germline CDR1 SGHKS, CDR2 YYEKEE (reference sequence). V gave up 4 bases and J gave up 1 base; unmatched junction bases: 9. The CDR3 region has the DNA TGTGCCAGCAGCCCCGGGACTAGGGTAGGCCAAGAGACCCAGTACTTC. Its translation is CASSPGTRVGQETQYF.

This clone was detected only a few times. The J gene is TRBJ1-1, the V gene TRBV18, with D perhaps TRBD1 (6 bases). The CDR3 is made up of 14 amino acids. V lost 4 bases and J lost 0, with 9 bases in between. Germline CDR1 is KGHSH and CDR2 is LQKENI. CDR3 residues: CASSLGTMNTEAFF. The CDR3 nucleotides read TGTGCCAGCTCACTTGGGACAATGAACACTGAAGCTTTCTTT.

For the CDR3, the DNA is TGCGCCAGCAGGCCCGGACAGACCATGAACACTGAAGCTTTCTTT. Its protein product is CASRPGQTMNTEAFF. The V gene is TRBV5-1, the J gene TRBJ1-1, with a weak D call TRBD1 (6 bases). Trimming left V 5 bases short and J 0 bases short, with 14 bases between. This CDR3 has 15 residues. Germline V lookup: CDR1 SGHRS, CDR2 YFSETQ. Together with reference TRBV5-1 and TRBJ1-1, the CDR3 gives the full variable domain: KAGVTQTPRYLIKTRGQQVTLSCSPISGHRSVSWYQQTPGQGLQFLFEYFSETQRNKGNFPGRFSGRQFSNSRSEMNVSTLELGDSALYLCASRPGQTMNTEAFFGQGTRLTVV.

CDR3 in DNA: TGTGCCAGTCAGGGAAGGATCGGTACCGGGGAGCTGTTTTTT. Translated: CASQGRIGTGELFF. The chain uses TRBV27 and TRBJ2-2, with D tentatively TRBD1 (5 bases). Trimming left V 9 bases short and J 5 bases short, with 16 bases between. Germline CDR1 MNHEY, CDR2 SMNVEV (reference sequence). This CDR3 is 14 amino acids long.

The gene calls are TRBV7-9 and TRBJ1-2; maybe TRBD1 (6 bases). CDR1 is SEHNR, CDR2 FQNEAQ, per germline (reference sequence). CDR3 size: 14 residues. Between the trimmed V and J ends, which lost 3 bases and 6 bases, there was a span of 14 bases. CDR3 protein: CASSFSGGGDGYTF. The CDR3 DNA reads as TGTGCCAGCAGCTTCTCCGGGGGGGGCGATGGCTACACCTTC.

J is TRBJ2-3 and V is TRBV5-4; D might be TRBD1 (5 bases). Trimming pared 0 bases from V and 0 bases from J, leaving 8 bases between. The CDR3 is made up of 15 amino acids. The germline V gene has CDR1 SGHNT and CDR2 YYREEE (reference sequence). CDR3 in DNA: TGTGCCAGCAGCTTGGCGACAGCTAGCACAGATACGCAGTATTTT. It translates to CASSLATASTDTQYF.

The chain has TRBV29-1 and TRBJ1-1; TRBD1 agrees at 8 bases. V dropped 3 bases and J dropped 7; count of bases not matched to a gene: 4. Germline V gene lookup returns CDR1 SQVTM and CDR2 ANQGSEA. The CDR3 totals 12 residues. CDR3 sequence reads: CSVDRGRSEAFF. The CDR3 DNA reads as TGCAGCGTTGACAGGGGGCGAAGTGAAGCTTTCTTT.

V is TRBV6-1 and J is TRBJ1-2, with TRBD1 as a possible D gene (5 bases). The germline V gene has CDR1 MNHNS and CDR2 SASEGT. V was shortened by 2 bases and J by 4 bases, with 11 bases between the two germline ends. The CDR3 loop spans 14 amino acids. The CDR3 coding sequence is TGTGCCAGCAGTGAACGGCGGCAGGGCTATGGCTACACCTTC. As protein: CASSERRQGYGYTF.

The chain carries TRBV2 and TRBJ2-1; 13 bases map to TRBD2. The V gene end was trimmed by 6 bases and the J gene end by 8 bases; junction bases not matched to a gene: 7. Germline V gene lookup returns CDR1 SNHLY and CDR2 FYNNEI. The CDR3 covers 15 residues. In DNA, the CDR3 is TGTGCCAGCAGGAAACTAGCGGGAGGGGACGATGAGCAGTTCTTC. Encoded protein: CASRKLAGGDDEQFF.

This clone was seen a single time. This chain connects TRBV7-2 to TRBJ2-2; no firm D call. Germline V gives CDR1 SGHTA, CDR2 FQGNSA. The CDR3 loop spans 13 amino acids. The V end lost 2 bases, the J end lost 5 bases, and 6 bases lay between the germline ends. The CDR3 bases are TGTGCCAGCAGCTTATCCGCGACCGGGGAGCTGTTTTTT. Protein product: CASSLSATGELFF.

The chain employs TRBV5-4 and TRBJ2-1, with TRBD2 identical over 15 bases. This CDR3 region has 17 residues. With V trimmed by 3 bases and J by 1 base, 2 bases remained unmatched. Germline CDR1 and CDR2: SGHNT and YYREEE (reference sequence). This CDR3 is CASSSGLAGGSYNEQFF. For the CDR3, the DNA is TGTGCCAGCAGCTCGGGACTAGCGGGAGGATCCTACAATGAGCAGTTCTTC.

The chain is built from TRBV28 and TRBJ2-1, with 9 bases aligning to TRBD2. The CDR3 consists of 14 residues. CDR1 and CDR2 (germline): MDHEN, SYDVKM. J gave up 7 bases and V 7 bases, and 8 bases lay outside the gene matches. Here the CDR3 DNA reads TGTGCCAGCACCATAGCGGGGGACCCAAATGAGCAGTTCTTC. Translation gives CASTIAGDPNEQFF.

A single count supports this clone. This chain links TRBV6-5 with TRBJ1-4, with 8 nucleotides matching TRBD1. Germline loops: CDR1 MNHEY, CDR2 SVGAGI. The junction had 1 base not matched to a gene; V was cut back by 5 bases and J by 8 bases. The CDR3 has 12 amino acids. The CDR3 region is CASSHRGEKLFF. CDR3 nucleotides: TGTGCCAGCAGTCACAGGGGGGAAAAACTGTTTTTT.

The chain employs TRBV2 and TRBJ2-3, with a tentative D call TRBD1 (5 bases). Trimming stripped 6 bases from V and 3 bases from J, with 22 bases between. Germline V gives CDR1 SNHLY, CDR2 FYNNEI. This CDR3 contains 17 residues. CDR3 sequence (DNA): TGTGCCAGCAGCCCCTCACCCCTCAGGGTTGTAACAGATACGCAGTATTTT. It codes for CASSPSPLRVVTDTQYF.

The chain couples TRBV7-2 to TRBJ1-5, with 11 nucleotides matching TRBD1. The CDR3 length is 14 residues. Trimming at V came to 5 bases and at J to 5 bases, leaving 2 bases not matched to a gene. The germline gives CDR1 SGHTA, CDR2 FQGNSA. CDR3 residues: CASSGDRGYQPQHF. CDR3 DNA: TGTGCCAGCAGCGGGGACAGGGGGTATCAGCCCCAGCATTTT. The full variable domain, in which reference TRBV7-2 and TRBJ1-5 provide the parts outside the CDR3, is GAGVSQSPSNKVTEKGKDVELRCDPISGHTALYWYRQSLGQGLEFLIYFQGNSAPDKSGLPSDRFSAERTGGSVSTLTIQRTQQEDSAVYLCASSGDRGYQPQHFGDGTRLSIL.

The chain recombines TRBV2 with TRBJ2-3; TRBD2 aligns across 14 bases. Germline loops: CDR1 SNHLY, CDR2 FYNNEI. V gave up 5 bases and J gave up 2 bases; unmatched junction bases: 3. This CDR3 is built from 16 residues. The CDR3 coding sequence is TGTGCCAGCAGTAGGACTAGCGGGGGGATCACAGATACGCAGTATTTT. Protein: CASSRTSGGITDTQYF.

The genes are TRBV7-6 and TRBJ1-4; D ambiguous. Looked up from germline, CDR1 is SGHVS and CDR2 is FNYEAQ. The CDR3 covers 19 residues. Trimming left V 2 bases short and J 3 bases short, with 22 bases between. CDR3 sequence reads: CASSLRIGLDRSPNEKLFF. CDR3 DNA: TGTGCCAGCAGCTTACGTATAGGACTAGATAGGTCTCCTAATGAAAAACTGTTTTTT.

This clone was found once. The genes are TRBV19 and TRBJ2-2; D call uncertain. Germline assignment: CDR1 LNHDA and CDR2 SQIVND (reference sequence). Between the trimmed V and J ends, which lost 3 bases and 9 bases, there was a span of 11 bases. This CDR3 region has 13 residues. The CDR3 DNA is TGTGCCAGTAGTATTTATCCTTACAGGGAGCTGTTTTTT. Its translation is CASSIYPYRELFF.

V and J are TRBV4-2 and TRBJ1-5, with D hard to call. V gave up 0 bases and J gave up 8 bases, with 8 bases separating them. This CDR3 has 13 residues. From germline, CDR1 is LGHNA and CDR2 YNFKEQ. Written as DNA, the CDR3 is TGTGCCAGCAGCCAAGATGGGGAGGAGCCCCAGCATTTT. Translated: CASSQDGEEPQHF.